The source of this TCR delta chain is a study of Vδ1+ human thymocytes (dated by TCRdb to 2017 to 2018). With regard to the full study: mRNA-level TRG and TRD CDR3 repertoires of highly purified Vdelta1+ thymocytes from young children were characterised as a data resource. Validation of the multiplex-based CDR3 amplicon strategy against 5'RACE-based CDR3 amplicon generation methods had been performed previously. Points the paper makes about the study in general: Because no clustering by age or sex was observed, donors were not stratified by these variables in the analyses. In contrast to oligoclonal peripheral blood repertoires, thymic TRG and TRD repertoires appeared to be highly polyclonal with Gaussian CDR3 length distributions. Despite high sort purity, approximately 20% of thymic TRD sequences were Vdelta2 (and few Vdelta3), unlike peripheral blood Vdelta1+ controls. Many TRG clonotypes were shared between donors (up to roughly 6.9x10^3), whereas TRD repertoires were essentially private (max roughly 120 shared). The use of highly purified populations and single-cell validation was advised by the authors, since misinterpretation of bulk repertoire data could be caused by unexpected Vdelta2 sequences.

The CDR3 spans 23 residues, from the cysteine through the phenylalanine. Just the 69-base CDR3 DNA is kept, in frame starting at base 1. CDR1 and CDR2 (TSWWSYY, QGS) derive from the germline V gene. This clone was picked up a small number of times. Its antigen is unknown. Compared with germline, one end of the junction differs, possibly owing to a read error. Thymic samples were depleted of alphabeta T cells, then CD3+ TCRVdelta1+ TCRVdelta2- thymocytes were FACS-sorted. A purity of about 96% to 99.6% was achieved for sorted Vdelta1+ thymocytes. The thymic specimens were obtained from several paediatric patients, aged 5 days to 15 months, who were having corrective cardiac surgery. After the thymic tissue was dispersed, mononuclear cells were isolated using a Histopaque-1077 density gradient. The staining antibodies were anti-TCRVdelta1 clone TS8.2, anti-TCRVdelta2 clone B6, anti-CD3 clone HIT3a and anti-TCRalphabeta clone IP26.

RNA extraction was carried out with the RNeasy mini kit, and reverse transcription was then done using Superscript III. CDR3 amplicons were produced by multiplex PCR using pooled V-gene forward primers and a constant-region reverse primer with Illumina adaptor overhangs. Amplicons were gel-purified, then indexed with Nextera index primers over approximately 8 extra PCR cycles and purified with AMPure XP beads. Sequencing of the libraries was done on an Illumina MiSeq using paired-end 250 bp reads, dual indexing and a roughly 20% PhiX spike-in. Under the source paper's analysis protocol: FastQC was used to quality check the reads, while ea-utils fastq-join merged the TRG read pairs. Sequences were annotated with IMGT/HighV-QUEST, keeping only productive sequences with unambiguous V-gene assignment; clonotypes were defined by identical CDR3 sequence. VDJtools 1.1.1, tcR 2.2.3, Treemap and vegan Shannon diversity in R 3.4.4 were used for downstream analysis. Via CATT, TCRdb reprocessed the public reads, and rows with identical DNA were then joined. These V and J calls derive from TCRdb rather than the authors' analysis. Across this sample there are about 73,000 delta-chain clones, with around 35% seen only once. The ten largest clonotypes hold over 0.2% of the sample.

The sequenced sample was Vdelta1+ gamma-delta thymocytes from the thymus. The cell subset or site label here, explained by the study, means: FACS-sorted CD3+ TCRalphabeta- TCRVdelta1+ TCRVdelta2- thymocytes. The chain employs TRDV1 and TRDJ1; TRDD3 might be the D gene, on 8 matching bases. This sequence was found in a boy under two years old who had congenital heart surgery. The CDR3 corresponds to CALGELGPLSYDLLGASTDKLIF. The nucleotides read TGTGCTCTGGGGGAACTAGGCCCCCTTTCCTACGATCTACTGGGGGCCTCCACCGATAAACTCATCTTT.